This T cell receptor beta chain was sequenced for a study of blood T cell repertoires in COVID-19. The CDR3 has 13 amino acids. The V end was cut by 7 bases, the J end by 1 base, with 10 bases between. Germline loops: CDR1 WSHSY, CDR2 SAAADI. Sequenced by immunoSEQ multiplex PCR; TCRdb stores in-frame clones only, minus some. The sample lists some 64,000 clones, more than 75% occurring once. Sequenced sample: peripheral blood. The TCR sequence derives from a man aged 55 to 69 with COVID-19, enrolled during active disease. V gene TRBV10-2 combines with J gene TRBJ1-2; possibly TRBD1 for D (5 bases). Here the CDR3 DNA reads TGCGCCAGCACTAGGAGGGGTAACTATGGCTACACCTTC. Amino acids: CASTRRGNYGYTF.